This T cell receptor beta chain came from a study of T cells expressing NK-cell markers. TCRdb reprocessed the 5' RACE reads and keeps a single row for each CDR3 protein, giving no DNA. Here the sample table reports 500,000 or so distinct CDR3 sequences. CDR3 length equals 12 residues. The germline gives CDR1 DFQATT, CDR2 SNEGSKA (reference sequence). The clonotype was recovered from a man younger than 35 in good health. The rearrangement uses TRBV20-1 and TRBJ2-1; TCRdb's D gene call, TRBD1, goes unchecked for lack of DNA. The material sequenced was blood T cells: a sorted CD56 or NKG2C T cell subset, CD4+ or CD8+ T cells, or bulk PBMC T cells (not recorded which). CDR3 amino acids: CSAGGSNNEQFF.